One sample yielded the 23 T cell receptor beta chains listed below, sequenced in a study of cytomegalovirus exposure and HLA in healthy donors. Only in-frame clones appear in the TCRdb table, and some are missing; sequencing was by immunoSEQ multiplex PCR. The sample consists of more than 200,000 clones, roughly nine tenths of them appearing once. Sequenced input: PBMCs. Every receptor here comes from a man aged 18 to 29 in good health and CMV-seropositive.

This clone was detected a few times. CDR3 region: CASSIGPQGYQPQHF. CDR3 DNA sequence: TGTGCCAGCAGTATTGGGCCACAGGGATATCAGCCCCAGCATTTT. The rearrangement links TRBV2 to TRBJ1-5; TRBD1 is a possible D gene (6 bases). Germline values: CDR1 SNHLY, CDR2 FYNNEI. V shed 5 bases and J shed 5 bases, with 16 bases lying between them. The CDR3 is made up of 15 amino acids.

This rearrangement joins TRBV4-2 to TRBJ1-2, with D possibly being TRBD1 (5 bases). The V gene's germline CDR1 is LGHNA and CDR2 YNFKEQ. This CDR3 contains 15 residues. Trimming pared 1 base from V and 8 bases from J, leaving 17 bases between. This chain's CDR3 is CASSQVLAGTGGYTF. The CDR3 DNA reads TGTGCCAGCAGCCAAGTACTGGCGGGGACCGGGGGCTACACCTTC.

This rearrangement joins TRBV5-1 to TRBJ2-4; D is perhaps TRBD1 (5 bases). The V end was cut by 0 bases, the J end by 10 bases, with 17 bases between. Per germline, CDR1 SGHRS and CDR2 YFSETQ. The CDR3 runs 15 residues. CDR3 DNA: TGCGCCAGCAGCTTGGGACAGTCATTAAGTTCGATTCAGTACTTC. As protein: CASSLGQSLSSIQYF.

This rearrangement joins TRBV6-6 to TRBJ1-2, with 9 bases aligning to TRBD1. CDR3 length equals 14 residues. V shed 2 bases and J 8 bases; nucleotides not matched to a gene: 6. Germline-derived CDR1 and CDR2 are MNHNY and SVGAGI (reference sequence). This chain's CDR3 is CASSYGQGTSGYTF. The DNA of the CDR3 is TGTGCCAGCAGTTACGGACAGGGGACTTCAGGCTACACCTTC.

V gene TRBV30 combines with J gene TRBJ1-2; D remains unclear. The germline CDR1 and CDR2 sequences are GTSNPN and SVGIG (reference sequence). V dropped 1 base and J dropped 1 base, with 13 bases sitting between them. This CDR3 contains 15 residues. CDR3 in DNA: TGTGCCTGGAGTGCCCTCAGTGAGGGTAACTATGGCTACACCTTC. This gives the protein CAWSALSEGNYGYTF.

V is TRBV27 and J is TRBJ1-4; possible D gene TRBD1, 6 bases. The CDR3 extends over 14 amino acids. The ends were cut back, 3 bases at V and 6 bases at J, with 11 bases in the middle. Per the germline V gene, CDR1 is MNHEY and CDR2 is SMNVEV (reference sequence). The CDR3 loop is CASSLGGRDEKLFF. The CDR3 DNA reads TGTGCCAGCAGTTTGGGGGGCCGAGATGAAAAACTGTTTTTT.

This chain connects TRBV2 to TRBJ2-1; no definite D call. The V gene lost 6 bases and the J gene lost 4 bases, with 10 bases spanning the gap. The CDR3 runs to 13 residues. Looked up from germline, CDR1 is SNHLY and CDR2 is FYNNEI. Written as DNA, the CDR3 is TGTGCCAGCAGATCACTACTATACAATGAGCAGTTCTTC. This gives the protein CASRSLLYNEQFF.

CDR3 coding DNA: TGCGCCAGCAGCTTCGTGGGAGCGGGACTTTACAATGAGCAGTTCTTC. Translation: CASSFVGAGLYNEQFF. The gene calls are TRBV5-1 and TRBJ2-1; 7 bases align to TRBD2. The germline V gene encodes CDR1 SGHRS and CDR2 YFSETQ. This CDR3 comprises 16 residues. The ends lost 2 bases at V and 4 bases at J; junction bases unmatched: 9.

The chain couples TRBV6-5 to TRBJ1-1; 7 bases are shared with TRBD1. Looked up from germline, CDR1 is MNHEY and CDR2 is SVGAGI. V shed 5 bases, J shed 1 base, and the junction held 1 base outside the gene matches. The CDR3 length is 13 residues. CDR3 DNA sequence: TGTGCCAGCAGTAGACAGGGGAACACTGAAGCTTTCTTT. Protein product: CASSRQGNTEAFF.

The genes are TRBV5-1 and TRBJ2-7, with 12 positions matching TRBD1. The CDR3 has 15 residues. After removal of 4 bases from V and 6 bases from J, the junction contained 8 bases not matched to a gene. The V gene's germline CDR1 is SGHRS and CDR2 YFSETQ. CDR3 region: CASSEYGTGGPEQYF. In DNA, the CDR3 is TGCGCCAGCAGCGAGTACGGGACAGGGGGCCCCGAGCAGTACTTC. The full variable domain, its missing parts supplied by reference TRBV5-1 and TRBJ2-7, is KAGVTQTPRYLIKTRGQQVTLSCSPISGHRSVSWYQQTPGQGLQFLFEYFSETQRNKGNFPGRFSGRQFSNSRSEMNVSTLELGDSALYLCASSEYGTGGPEQYFGPGTRLTVT.

The genes are TRBV9 and TRBJ2-7; D remains unclear. V gave up 0 bases and J gave up 1 base, with 8 bases separating them. Germline CDR1 and CDR2: SGDLS and YYNGEE. This CDR3 is built from 14 residues. The chain's CDR3 is CASSVGAESYEQYF. The CDR3 DNA is TGTGCCAGCAGCGTAGGTGCAGAATCCTACGAGCAGTACTTC.

The chain employs TRBV19 and TRBJ2-2; D remains unclear. Germline CDR1 reads LNHDA; CDR2 reads SQIVND (reference sequence). The ends were cut back, 3 bases at V and 0 bases at J, with 8 bases in the middle. This CDR3 is 15 amino acids long. CDR3 loop: CASSINPTNTGELFF. The CDR3 coding sequence is TGTGCCAGTAGTATCAATCCAACGAACACCGGGGAGCTGTTTTTT.

The rearrangement joins TRBV11-2 to TRBJ2-7; 9 bases match TRBD1. The CDR3 has 15 residues. The V gene's germline CDR1 is SGHAT and CDR2 FQNNGV. Losses at the gene ends were 2 bases for V and 3 bases for J; bases not matched to a gene: 5. The CDR3 loop is CASSLRTGAFYEQYF. As DNA, the CDR3 is TGTGCCAGCAGCTTACGGACAGGGGCATTCTACGAGCAGTACTTC.

This clone has just one count. The V call is TRBV2, the J call TRBJ2-1, with TRBD1 as a possible D gene (6 bases). CDR3 length: 13 amino acids. V was pared by 7 bases and J by 4 bases, with 11 bases between. The germline CDR1 and CDR2 sequences are SNHLY and FYNNEI. The CDR3 DNA follows: TGTGCCAGCACCGGGACACTTTACAATGAGCAGTTCTTC. As protein: CASTGTLYNEQFF.

V and J are TRBV4-2 and TRBJ2-3, with 7 bases fitting TRBD2. V shed 4 bases, J shed 4 bases, and the junction held 11 bases outside the gene matches. This CDR3 comprises 16 residues. Germline V gene data show CDR1 as LGHNA and CDR2 as YNFKEQ. CDR3 protein: CASSPRSGRGSDTQYF. The CDR3 nucleotides are TGTGCCAGCAGCCCGCGATCAGGGAGGGGTTCAGATACGCAGTATTTT.

This chain joins TRBV19 and TRBJ2-1; 13 positions agree with TRBD2. Germline V gene data show CDR1 as LNHDA and CDR2 as SQIVND (reference sequence). The ends lost 1 base at V and 5 bases at J; junction bases unmatched: 2. The CDR3 length is 16 residues. The CDR3 DNA reads as TGTGCCAGTAGTATAGCCGGACTAGCGGGAGACAATGAGCAGTTCTTC. Translating gives CASSIAGLAGDNEQFF.

The table lists this clone with a count of one. The J gene is TRBJ1-1, the V gene TRBV5-1, with 9 bases identical to TRBD1. The V segment lost 3 bases and the J segment 5 bases; nucleotides outside the gene matches: 5. Germline lookup yields CDR1 SGHRS and CDR2 YFSETQ. The CDR3 spans 14 residues. The CDR3 sequence is CASSSTGGGTEAFF. CDR3 in DNA: TGCGCCAGCAGCTCCACAGGGGGCGGAACTGAAGCTTTCTTT.

The rearrangement joins TRBV5-1 to TRBJ2-1, with a possible D match to TRBD1 (6 bases). Germline V CDR1 and CDR2: SGHRS, YFSETQ. The CDR3 has 14 residues. Trimming shortened V by 7 bases and J by 7 bases, and 18 bases separated the two germline ends. In nucleotides, the CDR3 is TGCGCCAGCTTTTCGGACCCTAGGGGGAATGAGCAGTTCTTC. It codes for CASFSDPRGNEQFF.

The gene calls are TRBV6-5 and TRBJ2-1; no clear D. V was cut by 2 bases and J by 0 bases, with 11 bases left in between. The length of the CDR3 is 16 residues. In germline, CDR1 is MNHEY, CDR2 SVGAGI. The CDR3 DNA reads TGTGCCAGCAGTTACCACCCCCTAGACTCCTACAATGAGCAGTTCTTC. This sequence encodes CASSYHPLDSYNEQFF.

CDR3 residues: CASSPPTSGSYEQYF. DNA of the CDR3: TGTGCCAGCAGCCCTCCGACTAGCGGGTCCTACGAGCAGTACTTC. V gene TRBV7-9 combines with J gene TRBJ2-7, with 10 bases aligning to TRBD2. Germline V gene sequence: CDR1 SEHNR, CDR2 FQNEAQ (reference sequence). The junction had 5 bases not matched to a gene; V was cut back by 5 bases and J by 1 base. The CDR3 has 15 residues.

The rearrangement uses TRBV2 and TRBJ2-7, with 7 bases fitting TRBD1. The CDR3 is 12 amino acids. CDR1 and CDR2 (germline): SNHLY, FYNNEI. V lost 4 bases, J lost 6 bases, and 3 bases stayed unmatched. The CDR3 sequence is CASSGTGGEQYF. The CDR3 bases are TGTGCCAGCAGTGGGACAGGAGGCGAGCAGTACTTC.

The genes are TRBV20-1 and TRBJ2-3; D may match TRBD1 or TRBD2 (5 bases each). The CDR3 totals 11 residues. The germline gives CDR1 DFQATT, CDR2 SNEGSKA (reference sequence). The V end was cut by 4 bases, the J end by 6 bases, with 8 bases between. The CDR3 DNA follows: TGCAGTGCTACGGGACCCGATACGCAGTATTTT. Translation gives CSATGPDTQYF.

CDR3 DNA sequence: TGTGCCAGCAGCTTAGCGGTAGGGTCCACCTACGAGCAGTACTTC. Encoded protein: CASSLAVGSTYEQYF. The chain links TRBV7-6 to TRBJ2-7; D is uncertain. This CDR3 has 15 residues. The V end was cut by 0 bases, the J end by 2 bases, with 11 bases between. The germline V gene encodes CDR1 SGHVS and CDR2 FNYEAQ.